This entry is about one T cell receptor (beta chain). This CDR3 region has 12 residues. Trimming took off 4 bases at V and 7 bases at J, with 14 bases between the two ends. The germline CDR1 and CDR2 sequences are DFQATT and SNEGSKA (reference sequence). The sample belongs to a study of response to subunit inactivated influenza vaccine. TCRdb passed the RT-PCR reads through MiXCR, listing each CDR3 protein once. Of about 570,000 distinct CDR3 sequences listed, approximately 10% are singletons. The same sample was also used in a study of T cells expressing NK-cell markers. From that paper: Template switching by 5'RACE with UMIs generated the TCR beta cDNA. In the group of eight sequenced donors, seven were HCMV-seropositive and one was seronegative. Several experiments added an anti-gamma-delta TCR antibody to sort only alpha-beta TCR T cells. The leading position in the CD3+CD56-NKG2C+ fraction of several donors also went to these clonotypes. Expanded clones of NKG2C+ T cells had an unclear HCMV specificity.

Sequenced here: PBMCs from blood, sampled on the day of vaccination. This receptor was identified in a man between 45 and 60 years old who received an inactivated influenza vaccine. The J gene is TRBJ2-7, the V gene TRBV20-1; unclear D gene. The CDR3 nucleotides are TGCAGTGCTACAGGTTCCCATTTAGAGCAGTACTTC. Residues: CSATGSHLEQYF.